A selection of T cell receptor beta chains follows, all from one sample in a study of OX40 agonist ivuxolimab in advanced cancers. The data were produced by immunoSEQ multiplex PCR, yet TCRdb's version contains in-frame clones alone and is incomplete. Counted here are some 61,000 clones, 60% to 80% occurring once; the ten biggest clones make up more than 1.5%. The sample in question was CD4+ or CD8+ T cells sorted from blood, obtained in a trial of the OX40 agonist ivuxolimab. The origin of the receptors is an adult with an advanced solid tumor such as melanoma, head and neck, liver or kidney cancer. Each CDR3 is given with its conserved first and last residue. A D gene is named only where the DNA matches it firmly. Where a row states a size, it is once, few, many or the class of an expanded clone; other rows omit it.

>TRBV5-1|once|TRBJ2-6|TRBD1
CASSYSTGFYSGANVLTF
TGCGCCAGCAGCTACTCGACAGGGTTCTACTCTGGGGCCAACGTCCTGACTTTC
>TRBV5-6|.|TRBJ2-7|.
CASSLWYSYEQYF
TGTGCCAGCAGCTTGTGGTATTCCTACGAGCAGTACTTC
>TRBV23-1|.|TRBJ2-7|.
CASLWGREQYF
TGCGCCAGCTTGTGGGGGCGCGAGCAGTACTTC
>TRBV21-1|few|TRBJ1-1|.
CASSESTGSTEAFF
TGTGCCAGCAGCGAGAGTACAGGGAGCACTGAAGCTTTCTTT
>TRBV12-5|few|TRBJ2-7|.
CASGSTGISYEQYF
TGTGCTAGTGGTTCTACAGGGATTAGCTACGAGCAGTACTTC
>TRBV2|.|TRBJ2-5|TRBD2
CASTREGLQYF
TGTGCCAGCACTCGGGAGGGATTACAGTACTTC
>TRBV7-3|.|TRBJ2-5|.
CASSPGTGETQYF
TGTGCCAGCAGCCCCGGGACGGGAGAGACCCAGTACTTC
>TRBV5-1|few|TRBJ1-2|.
CASSLWTTYGYTF
TGCGCCAGCAGCTTATGGACCACCTATGGCTACACCTTC
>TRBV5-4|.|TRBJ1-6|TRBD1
CASSRMDRAGTPLHF
TGTGCCAGCAGCCGGATGGACAGGGCGGGGACACCCCTCCACTTT
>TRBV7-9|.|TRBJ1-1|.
CASSPRTGKNTEAFF
TGTGCCAGCAGCCCCCGGACGGGAAAAAACACTGAAGCTTTCTTT
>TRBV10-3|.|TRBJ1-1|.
CAISEEGGRTEAFF
TGTGCCATCAGTGAAGAGGGAGGGCGCACTGAAGCTTTCTTT
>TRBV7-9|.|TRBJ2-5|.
CASSFVGRGGDFVQETQYF
TGTGCCAGCAGCTTTGTTGGTAGGGGCGGAGATTTCGTCCAAGAGACCCAGTACTTC
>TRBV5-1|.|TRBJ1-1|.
CASSLGWGRANTEAFF
TGCGCCAGCAGCTTGGGTTGGGGCAGAGCGAACACTGAAGCTTTCTTT
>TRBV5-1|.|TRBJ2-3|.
CASSLGGLSNTQYF
TGCGCCAGCAGCTTGGGGGGTCTTTCAAATACGCAGTATTTT
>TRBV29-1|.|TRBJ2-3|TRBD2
CSVAPAGRTDTQYF
TGCAGCGTTGCCCCAGCGGGAAGGACAGATACGCAGTATTTT
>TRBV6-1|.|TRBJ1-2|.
CASRSSGVYGYTF
TGTGCCAGCAGATCCTCGGGGGTCTATGGCTACACCTTC
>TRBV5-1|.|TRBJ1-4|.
CASSLGWDHWDATNEKLFF
TGCGCCAGCAGCTTGGGTTGGGATCACTGGGATGCAACTAATGAAAAACTGTTTTTT
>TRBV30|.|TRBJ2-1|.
CAWSVLYEQFF
TGTGCCTGGAGTGTGTTGTATGAGCAGTTCTTC
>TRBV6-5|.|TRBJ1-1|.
CASSSVLGPTEAFF
TGTGCCAGCAGTTCCGTCTTAGGCCCGACTGAAGCTTTCTTT
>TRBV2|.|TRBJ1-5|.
CASRAQGYIGSQPQHF
TGTGCCAGCAGGGCACAGGGTTACATCGGCTCCCAGCCCCAGCATTTT
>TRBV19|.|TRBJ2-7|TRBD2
CASSISTSGGTYEQYF
TGTGCCAGTAGTATATCGACTAGCGGGGGGACCTACGAGCAGTACTTC
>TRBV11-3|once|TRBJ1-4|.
CASSFEQKKLFF
TGTGCCAGCAGCTTCGAACAAAAAAAACTGTTTTTT
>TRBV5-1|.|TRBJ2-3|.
CASSLTGVSTDTQYF
TGCGCCAGCAGCTTGACAGGAGTAAGCACAGATACGCAGTATTTT
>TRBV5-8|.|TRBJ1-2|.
CASSFTGATNYGYTF
TGTGCCAGCAGCTTTACCGGGGCCACTAACTATGGCTACACCTTC
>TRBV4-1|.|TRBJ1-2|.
CASSQVSSGYTF
TGCGCCAGCAGCCAAGTATCGTCTGGCTACACCTTC
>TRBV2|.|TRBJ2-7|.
CASSRDPAYEQYF
TGTGCCAGCAGTCGGGACCCTGCCTACGAGCAGTACTTC
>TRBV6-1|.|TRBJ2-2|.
CASSIGANTGELFF
TGTGCCAGCAGCATCGGGGCGAACACCGGGGAGCTGTTTTTT
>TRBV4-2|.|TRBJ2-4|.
CASSLGRDTQNIQYF
TGTGCCAGCAGCCTAGGCCGGGACACTCAAAACATTCAGTACTTC
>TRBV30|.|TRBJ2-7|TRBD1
CAWDRDRVTHEQYF
TGTGCCTGGGACCGGGACAGGGTGACCCACGAGCAGTACTTC
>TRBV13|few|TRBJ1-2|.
CASSGTAYGYTF
TGTGCCAGCAGCGGGACTGCATATGGCTACACCTTC
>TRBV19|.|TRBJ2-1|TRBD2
CASSGTRGYNEQFF
TGTGCCAGTAGCGGGACTAGAGGTTACAATGAGCAGTTCTTC
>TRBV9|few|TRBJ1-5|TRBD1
CASSTGTGHSNQPQHF
TGTGCCAGCAGCACCGGGACAGGCCATAGCAATCAGCCCCAGCATTTT
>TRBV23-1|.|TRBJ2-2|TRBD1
CASSLPGQGINGELFF
TGCGCCAGCAGTCTACCGGGACAGGGGATCAACGGGGAGCTGTTTTTT
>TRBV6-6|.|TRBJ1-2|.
CASSYVGNSAGYTF
TGTGCCAGCAGTTACGTTGGAAACTCGGCTGGCTACACCTTC
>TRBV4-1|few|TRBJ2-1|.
CASSQVTLYNEQFF
TGCGCCAGCAGCCAAGTTACTCTTTACAATGAGCAGTTCTTC
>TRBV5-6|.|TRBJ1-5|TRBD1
CAGSTRDRVGQPQHF
TGTGCCGGCAGCACCCGGGACAGGGTAGGTCAGCCCCAGCATTTT
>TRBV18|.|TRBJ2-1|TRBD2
CASSPGASGGAANEQFF
TGTGCCAGCTCCCCCGGCGCTAGCGGGGGGGCCGCTAATGAGCAGTTCTTC
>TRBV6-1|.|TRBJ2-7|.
CASSEAPGQYYEQYF
TGTGCCAGCAGTGAAGCGCCGGGGCAGTACTACGAGCAGTACTTC
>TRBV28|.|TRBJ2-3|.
CASKTSSTDTQYF
TGTGCCAGCAAAACTAGCAGCACAGATACGCAGTATTTT
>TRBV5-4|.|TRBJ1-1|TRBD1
CASSWGQGNTEAFF
TGTGCCAGCAGCTGGGGACAGGGGAACACTGAAGCTTTCTTT
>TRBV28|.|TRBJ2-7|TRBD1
CASSGTGTGGYEQYF
TGTGCCAGCAGTGGGACCGGGACAGGAGGATACGAGCAGTACTTC
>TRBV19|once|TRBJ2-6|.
CASSMGWAGWLQSPGANVLTF
TGTGCCAGTAGTATGGGTTGGGCAGGGTGGCTTCAATCTCCTGGGGCCAACGTCCTGACTTTC
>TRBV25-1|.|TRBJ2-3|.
CASSEVGADTQYF
TGTGCCAGCAGTGAGGTTGGGGCTGATACGCAGTATTTT
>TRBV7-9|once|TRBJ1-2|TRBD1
CASSGTGGAIYGYTF
TGTGCCAGCAGCGGGACAGGGGGCGCAATCTATGGCTACACCTTC
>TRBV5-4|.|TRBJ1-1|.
CASREGGGNTEAFF
TGTGCCAGCAGGGAAGGGGGGGGGAACACTGAAGCTTTCTTT
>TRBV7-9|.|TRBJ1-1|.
CASSLVANTEAFF
TGTGCCAGCAGCCTCGTGGCGAACACTGAAGCTTTCTTT
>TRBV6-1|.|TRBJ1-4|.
CASSGRTFNEKLFF
TGTGCCAGCAGTGGACGGACGTTTAATGAAAAACTGTTTTTT
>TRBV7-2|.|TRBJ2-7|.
CASSLAVRSYEQYF
TGTGCCAGCAGCTTAGCGGTGAGATCCTACGAGCAGTACTTC
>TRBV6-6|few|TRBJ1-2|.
CASSYGSRSEYGYTF
TGTGCCAGCAGTTACGGGTCAAGGTCCGAATATGGCTACACCTTC
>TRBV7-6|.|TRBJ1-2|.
CASSLGGAAPNYGYTF
TGTGCCAGCAGCTTGGGGGGGGCAGCGCCCAACTATGGCTACACCTTC
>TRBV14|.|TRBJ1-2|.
CASSQDWGPDSGYTF
TGTGCCAGCAGCCAAGATTGGGGCCCCGACAGTGGCTACACCTTC
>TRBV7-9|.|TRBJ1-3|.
CASSSEIWLSGNTIYF
TGTGCCAGCAGCTCCGAGATCTGGCTTTCTGGAAACACCATATATTTT
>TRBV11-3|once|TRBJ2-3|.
CASSGTGTDTQYF
TGTGCCAGCTCAGGGACTGGCACAGATACGCAGTATTTT
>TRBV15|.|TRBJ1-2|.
CATSQGNYGYTF
TGTGCCACCAGCCAGGGGAACTATGGCTACACCTTC
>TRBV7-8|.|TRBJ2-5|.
CASSFLPETQYF
TGTGCCAGCAGCTTCCTGCCCGAGACCCAGTACTTC
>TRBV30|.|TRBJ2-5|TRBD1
CAWRPQGVETQYF
TGTGCCTGGAGACCGCAGGGGGTAGAGACCCAGTACTTC
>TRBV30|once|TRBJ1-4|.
CASPSATNEKLFF
TGTGCCTCCCCTTCCGCAACTAATGAAAAACTGTTTTTT
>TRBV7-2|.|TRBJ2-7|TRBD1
CASSSQTGYYEQYF
TGTGCCAGCAGCTCCCAGACAGGGTACTACGAGCAGTACTTC
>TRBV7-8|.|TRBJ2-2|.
CASSHGHTGELFF
TGTGCCAGCAGTCACGGGCACACCGGGGAGCTGTTTTTT